The source of this TCR beta chain is a study of cytomegalovirus exposure and HLA in healthy donors. 60 Vbeta and 13 Jbeta primers were used in PCR. The assay was immunoSEQ multiplex PCR, and TCRdb's table has in-frame clones only and misses some. The sample includes 140,000 or so clones, around 67% of them seen just once. Whole-study findings and limits: Among CMV-associated TCR beta chains, most appeared HLA-restricted in a later analysis.

For this clone: Its antigen is unidentified.

From germline, CDR1 is MNHEY and CDR2 SVGAGI. Trimming removed 1 base from V and 7 bases from J; junction bases left unmatched: 2. CDR3 length: 14 amino acids. The sequence derives from a man between 18 and 29 years old in good health and CMV-seropositive. The material sequenced was PBMCs. The V call is TRBV6-5, the J call TRBJ1-5; 9 bases fit TRBD1. The CDR3 coding sequence is TGTGCCAGCAGTTACTTGGACAGGGGCCAGCCCCAGCATTTT. Encoded protein: CASSYLDRGQPQHF.